These 25 T cell receptor beta chains originate from one sample sequenced in a study of OX40 agonist ivuxolimab in advanced cancers. TCRdb keeps only in-frame clones here, not all; method: immunoSEQ multiplex PCR. The table lists some 33,000 clones, less than 85% of them singletons. Sample: CD4+ or CD8+ T cells sorted from blood, taken in a trial of the OX40 agonist ivuxolimab. The receptors were sampled from an adult with an advanced solid tumor such as melanoma, head and neck, liver or kidney cancer.

This clone was observed many times. This chain joins TRBV18 and TRBJ2-1; D gene uncertain. The CDR3 contains 12 residues. Germline assignment: CDR1 KGHSH and CDR2 LQKENI. Trimming took off 2 bases at V and 4 bases at J, with 3 bases between the two ends. CDR3 nucleotides: TGTGCCAGCTCACCAGGTTACAATGAGCAGTTCTTC. This sequence encodes CASSPGYNEQFF.

The chain is built from TRBV11-2 and TRBJ1-2; a weak D match, TRBD1 (5 bases). Trimming cost V 1 base and J 8 bases, with 14 bases left between them. There are 14 residues in the CDR3. Per the germline V gene, CDR1 is SGHAT and CDR2 is FQNNGV. The CDR3, as DNA: TGTGCCAGCAGCTTAGGACAGCTTCTAAGAGGCTACACCTTC. Its translation is CASSLGQLLRGYTF.

The rearrangement joins TRBV27 to TRBJ1-4; 9 positions agree with TRBD1. CDR1 MNHEY and CDR2 SMNVEV come from the germline V gene (reference sequence). Trimming cost V 6 bases and J 7 bases; bases outside gene matches: 3. The CDR3 is made up of 13 amino acids. The CDR3 is CASRWTGAEKLFF. CDR3 bases: TGTGCCAGCAGGTGGACAGGGGCTGAAAAACTGTTTTTT.

J is TRBJ1-4 and V is TRBV11-2; D may be TRBD1 (6 bases). Germline V gene sequence: CDR1 SGHAT, CDR2 FQNNGV. CDR3 length: 14 residues. Trimming left V 5 bases short and J 5 bases short, with 12 bases between. Here the CDR3 DNA reads TGTGCCAGCAGCCCGGGCAGGGGAAATGAAAAACTGTTTTTT. Translating it yields CASSPGRGNEKLFF.

The chain joins TRBV6-5 to TRBJ2-7; 10 bases match TRBD1. Looked up from germline, CDR1 is MNHEY and CDR2 is SVGAGI. CDR3 length equals 11 residues. The CDR3 DNA sequence: TGTGTCTCCGGGACAGGGGTCGAGCAGTACTTC. The encoded protein is CVSGTGVEQYF.

In this sample, this clone turned up once. The chain uses TRBV28 and TRBJ2-2; D not resolved. The CDR3 is made up of 12 amino acids. Trimming removed 8 bases from V and 6 bases from J, with 10 bases in between. CDR1 and CDR2 (germline): MDHEN, SYDVKM. The CDR3 sequence is CASRWAPGELFF. The CDR3 DNA reads as TGTGCCAGCCGCTGGGCACCCGGGGAGCTGTTTTTT.

The CDR3 bases are TGTGCCAGCAGCCTCTTGAGCTCCTACAATGAGCAGTTCTTC. It is translated as CASSLLSSYNEQFF. The chain carries TRBV2 and TRBJ2-1; no clear D. The germline gives CDR1 SNHLY, CDR2 FYNNEI. Trimming shortened V by 6 bases and J by 0 bases, and 9 bases separated the two germline ends. The length of the CDR3 is 14 residues.

The chain links TRBV21-1 to TRBJ2-7; the D call of TRBD1 is as the table states it, not checked on the DNA. TRBV21-1 constitutes a pseudogene. The CDR3 runs to 16 residues. The CDR3 DNA follows: TGTGCCAGCAGCACCCCCGGGACAGGGGGCAACTACGAGCAGTACTTC. It encodes CASSTPGTGGNYEQYF.

This clone was seen only a few times. The chain recombines TRBV28 with TRBJ2-2; TRBD1 agrees at 9 bases. This CDR3 is 18 amino acids long. Germline-derived CDR1 and CDR2 are MDHEN and SYDVKM. The V gene end was trimmed by 5 bases and the J gene end by 4 bases; junction bases not matched to a gene: 14. Here the CDR3 DNA reads TGTGCCAGCAGTCTATCTTACGGGACAGGGTGGACCACCGGGGAGCTGTTTTTT. Translation gives CASSLSYGTGWTTGELFF.

The chain uses TRBV7-8 and TRBJ2-1; D gene ambiguous. V dropped 9 bases and J dropped 6 bases, with 12 bases sitting between them. From germline, CDR1 is SGHVS and CDR2 FQNEAQ. The CDR3 runs to 12 residues. The DNA of the CDR3 is TGTGCCAGTGAGTACGGCGGCAATGAGCAGTTCTTC. It yields the protein CASEYGGNEQFF.

This rearrangement joins TRBV20-1 to TRBJ1-1, with D possibly TRBD1 on 6 matching bases. The CDR3 sequence is 11 residues long. Germline lookup yields CDR1 DFQATT and CDR2 SNEGSKA (reference sequence). V lost 6 bases, J lost 6 bases, and 11 bases lay in between. The CDR3 sequence: CSAIQGPEAFF. The CDR3 DNA follows: TGCAGTGCAATACAGGGTCCTGAAGCTTTCTTT.

V and J are TRBV27 and TRBJ2-3; 11 bases agree with TRBD2. Losses at the gene ends were 2 bases for V and 0 bases for J; bases not matched to a gene: 10. There are 19 residues in the CDR3. CDR1 is MNHEY and CDR2 is SMNVEV in the germline V gene (reference sequence). The CDR3 DNA sequence: TGTGCCAGCAGTTTAATACCGGGACTAGCGGCTCCTAGCACAGATACGCAGTATTTT. Translated: CASSLIPGLAAPSTDTQYF.

V is TRBV30 and J is TRBJ2-7; TRBD2 matches at 8 bases. The CDR3 covers 14 residues. The germline V gene encodes CDR1 GTSNPN and CDR2 SVGIG (reference sequence). V trimming: 0 bases; J trimming: 3 bases; junction bases outside the gene matches: 4. CDR3 amino acids: CAWSVAGGFYEQYF. The CDR3 nucleotides read TGTGCCTGGAGTGTGGCGGGGGGATTCTACGAGCAGTACTTC.

The chain recombines TRBV5-1 with TRBJ2-4; D not certain. Germline V gene lookup returns CDR1 SGHRS and CDR2 YFSETQ. This CDR3 is 16 amino acids long. V lost 1 base and J 0 bases, leaving 11 bases between the germline ends. This CDR3 is CASSLLGVPAKNIQYF. CDR3 DNA: TGCGCCAGCAGCTTGTTGGGCGTACCAGCCAAAAACATTCAGTACTTC.

The rearrangement joins TRBV5-4 to TRBJ2-7, with TRBD1 matching over 9 bases. This CDR3 spans 14 amino acids. Germline CDR1 is SGHNT and CDR2 is YYREEE (reference sequence). With 0 bases clipped from V and 7 bases from J, the junction kept 5 bases outside the gene matches. CDR3 protein: CASSLEQGAEEQYF. In DNA, the CDR3 is TGTGCCAGCAGCTTGGAACAGGGGGCGGAGGAGCAGTACTTC. The whole variable domain, remainder taken from reference TRBV5-4 and TRBJ2-7, is ETGVTQSPTHLIKTRGQQVTLRCSSQSGHNTVSWYQQALGQGPQFIFQYYREEENGRGNFPPRFSGLQFPNYSSELNVNALELDDSALYLCASSLEQGAEEQYFGPGTRLTVT.

By share, this clone counts as medium-sized. The V gene is TRBV6-1, the J gene TRBJ2-5; 10 nucleotides match TRBD2. Germline CDR1 and CDR2: MNHNS and SASEGT. V shed 2 bases and J 2 bases; nucleotides not matched to a gene: 2. The CDR3 length is 15 residues. CDR3 coding DNA: TGTGCCAGCAGTGAACTAGCGGGGGATCAAGAGACCCAGTACTTC. Amino acids: CASSELAGDQETQYF.

The chain uses TRBV4-1 and TRBJ2-1; the D gene could be TRBD1 or TRBD2 (5 bases each). The CDR3 runs 14 residues. CDR1 and CDR2 from the germline V gene are MGHRA and YSYEKL. The ends were cut back, 0 bases at V and 7 bases at J, with 10 bases in the middle. CDR3 nucleotides: TGCGCCAGCAGCCAAGAGGGGGTAGGAAATGAGCAGTTCTTC. As protein: CASSQEGVGNEQFF.

This clone is classed as medium-sized. Here the CDR3 DNA reads TGTGCCAGCAGGGATGTGGGGGACAATCAGCCCCAGCATTTT. It codes for CASRDVGDNQPQHF. The rearrangement uses TRBV27 and TRBJ1-5; the D gene is possibly TRBD1 (5 bases). Germline V lookup: CDR1 MNHEY, CDR2 SMNVEV (reference sequence). The CDR3 is 14 residues long. Trimming removed 6 bases from V and 3 bases from J, with 12 bases in between.

This chain uses TRBV7-9 with TRBJ1-2; D unresolved. With 2 bases removed from V and 2 bases from J, the gap between germline ends came to 0 bases. In germline, CDR1 is SEHNR, CDR2 FQNEAQ (reference sequence). The CDR3 length is 11 residues. CDR3 in amino acids: CASSLNYGYTF. Here the CDR3 DNA reads TGTGCCAGCAGCTTAAACTATGGCTACACCTTC. Together with reference TRBV7-9 and TRBJ1-2, the CDR3 gives the full variable domain: DTGVSQNPRHKITKRGQNVTFRCDPISEHNRLYWYRQTLGQGPEFLTYFQNEAQLEKSRLLSDRFSAERPKGSFSTLEIQRTEQGDSAMYLCASSLNYGYTFGSGTRLTVV.

This clone was counted once. The rearrangement joins TRBV27 to TRBJ2-1, with TRBD2 matching 7 bases. V trimming: 7 bases; J trimming: 9 bases; junction bases outside the gene matches: 12. The germline V gene encodes CDR1 MNHEY and CDR2 SMNVEV (reference sequence). The CDR3 runs to 14 residues. Here the CDR3 DNA reads TGTGCCAGCACCCTAAAGACGGGGGGAGTTGAGCAGTTCTTC. Residues: CASTLKTGGVEQFF.

The chain uses TRBV7-2 and TRBJ1-1; 8 bases fit TRBD1. The CDR3 has 16 residues. With V trimmed by 5 bases and J by 0 bases, 8 bases remained unmatched. Per the germline V gene, CDR1 is SGHTA and CDR2 is FQGNSA. CDR3 region: CASSAWTGLMNTEAFF. DNA of the CDR3: TGTGCCAGCAGCGCCTGGACAGGGCTCATGAACACTGAAGCTTTCTTT. The full variable domain, completed using reference TRBV7-2 and TRBJ1-1, is GAGVSQSPSNKVTEKGKDVELRCDPISGHTALYWYRQSLGQGLEFLIYFQGNSAPDKSGLPSDRFSAERTGGSVSTLTIQRTQQEDSAVYLCASSAWTGLMNTEAFFGQGTRLTVV.

This chain links TRBV15 with TRBJ2-7; D gene ambiguous. The V and J ends lost 5 bases and 7 bases respectively, with 9 bases between them. The CDR3 runs 11 residues. Per germline, CDR1 LNHNV and CDR2 YYDKDF (reference sequence). CDR3 sequence reads: CATSHYREQYF. For the CDR3, the DNA is TGTGCCACCAGCCACTACCGAGAGCAGTACTTC. Together with reference TRBV15 and TRBJ2-7, the CDR3 gives the full variable domain: DAMVIQNPRYQVTQFGKPVTLSCSQTLNHNVMYWYQQKSSQAPKLLFHYYDKDFNNEADTPDNFQSRRPNTSFCFLDIRSPGLGDTAMYLCATSHYREQYFGPGTRLTVT.

The chain uses TRBV7-9 and TRBJ2-7, with TRBD2 matching over 9 bases. The CDR3 totals 14 residues. Germline V gene data show CDR1 as SEHNR and CDR2 as FQNEAQ (reference sequence). After removal of 1 base from V and 6 bases from J, the junction contained 4 bases not matched to a gene. CDR3 coding DNA: TGTGCCAGCAGCTTAGGTGGACTAGCGTCCGAGCAGTACTTC. Amino acid sequence: CASSLGGLASEQYF.

This clone has only a few counts. The chain uses TRBV9 and TRBJ2-7; 9 bases align to TRBD1. Germline V lookup: CDR1 SGDLS, CDR2 YYNGEE. CDR3 length equals 14 residues. Trimming at V came to 3 bases and at J to 3 bases, leaving 4 bases not matched to a gene. CDR3 residues: CASSGRDRDYEQYF. The CDR3 nucleotides are TGTGCCAGCAGCGGCCGGGACAGGGACTACGAGCAGTACTTC. Drawing the rest from reference TRBV9 and TRBJ2-7, the complete variable domain is DSGVTQTPKHLITATGQRVTLRCSPRSGDLSVYWYQQSLDQGLQFLIQYYNGEERAKGNILERFSAQQFPDLHSELNLSSLELGDSALYFCASSGRDRDYEQYFGPGTRLTVT.

The V gene is TRBV6-5, the J gene TRBJ2-7, with a tentative D call TRBD2 (6 bases). The germline CDR1 and CDR2 sequences are MNHEY and SVGAGI. With 5 bases removed from V and 3 bases from J, the gap between germline ends came to 8 bases. The CDR3 is 12 residues long. CDR3 sequence reads: CASSPGGYEQYF. CDR3 DNA sequence: TGTGCCAGCAGTCCCGGGGGCTACGAGCAGTACTTC.